The sequence of this T cell receptor (beta chain) was determined in a study of blood T cell repertoires in COVID-19. About the study: Acute and convalescent COVID-19 samples came from the United States, Italy and Spain. Sources were T cells, B-cell-depleted T cells, or PBMCs; the material itself was cDNA or gDNA.

Original methodology: Reference gene primer amplification gave nucleated cell count estimates. The table came from immunoSEQ multiplex PCR; TCRdb's copy has only in-frame clones and leaves some out. V, J and clone size were drawn from that table, and D and trimming were deduced from the DNA. The table lists under 250,000 clones, 89% of them singletons, with about 5% in the top ten. V lost 8 bases to trimming and J lost 8 bases, with 12 bases between them. The CDR3 loop spans 11 amino acids. The germline V gene has CDR1 SNHLY and CDR2 FYNNEI. The chain recombines TRBV2 with TRBJ1-2; D uncertain. What was sequenced was peripheral blood. The clonotype comes from a woman aged 40 to 55 with acute or convalescent COVID-19. This chain's CDR3 is CASWLASGYTF. CDR3 nucleotide sequence: TGTGCCAGCTGGCTAGCATCGGGCTACACCTTC.